This T cell receptor (beta chain) was captured by sequencing in a study of T cell responses to AZD1222 COVID-19 vaccine. Study conclusions and caveats: Repertoires were obtained solely post-peak T cell response.

Germline V gives CDR1 SGHTA, CDR2 FQGNSA. The ends lost 6 bases at V and 3 bases at J; junction bases unmatched: 7. The CDR3 consists of 14 residues. Profiling relied on immunoSEQ multiplex PCR, and the TCRdb table lists in-frame clones only, not all of them. The sample carries 95,000 to 150,000 clones, approximately 90% recorded once. This clone was seen only once. Its specificity is not known. V usage is TRBV7-2 and J usage is TRBJ1-2, with TRBD1 matching 7 bases. This specimen was peripheral blood, taken on day 0 of AZD1222 vaccination. The origin of this receptor is an adult in good health. In DNA, the CDR3 is TGTGCCAGCAGTCTTCAGGGGGGGTACTATGGCTACACCTTC. Translating it yields CASSLQGGYYGYTF.